One sample yielded the 27 T cell receptor beta chains listed below, sequenced in a study of PD-1 blockade in classical Hodgkin lymphoma. Time point noted: cycle 4 day 1 (C4D1), after about 6 weeks of nivolumab. Each patient's relapse followed autologous stem cell transplantation, and brentuximab vedotin exposure varied. Sequencing used immunoSEQ multiplex PCR; TCRdb keeps in-frame clones, though not all of them. The sample contains approximately 90,000 clones, 83% of which appear only once. The sample was peripheral blood mononuclear cells (PBMCs), taken before the fourth cycle of nivolumab. All receptors come from a human donor with classical Hodgkin lymphoma.

The J gene is TRBJ2-3, the V gene TRBV10-3, with TRBD2 identical over 12 bases. The germline gives CDR1 ENHRY, CDR2 SYGVKD. V lost 7 bases to trimming and J lost 5 bases; unmatched junction nucleotides: 4. The CDR3 sequence is 14 residues long. In nucleotides, the CDR3 is TGTGCCATCAAGACTAGCGGGAGTGTAGATACGCAGTATTTT. This sequence encodes CAIKTSGSVDTQYF.

J is TRBJ2-7 and V is TRBV2, with 9 positions matching TRBD1. V lost 1 base and J lost 2; bases outside the gene matches: 3. The CDR3 contains 15 residues. Germline V CDR1 and CDR2: SNHLY, FYNNEI. CDR3 nucleotide sequence: TGTGCCAGCAGTGAAGTGGGACAGGGAGCCTACGAGCAGTACTTC. This gives the protein CASSEVGQGAYEQYF.

CDR3 loop: CAISESGLEDTQYF. The CDR3 DNA sequence: TGTGCCATCAGTGAGTCCGGCCTAGAGGATACGCAGTATTTT. The chain recombines TRBV10-3 with TRBJ2-3; D gene ambiguous. With 0 bases removed from V and 6 bases from J, the gap between germline ends came to 10 bases. The CDR3 is made up of 14 amino acids. In germline, CDR1 is ENHRY, CDR2 SYGVKD.

The chain carries TRBV5-6 and TRBJ1-3, with TRBD1 as a possible D gene (5 bases). Germline CDR1 SGHDT, CDR2 YYEEEE. The CDR3 has 15 amino acids. V was pared by 2 bases and J by 2 bases, with 11 bases between. CDR3 DNA sequence: TGTGCCAGCAGCTTTGCGGGGGTGCCTGGAAACACCATATATTTT. Protein product: CASSFAGVPGNTIYF.

J is TRBJ1-5 and V is TRBV5-8, with a weak D call TRBD1 (6 bases). The CDR3 totals 13 residues. The V end was cut by 7 bases, the J end by 4 bases, with 12 bases between. CDR1 is SGHTS and CDR2 is YDEGEE in the germline V gene. Written as DNA, the CDR3 is TGTGCCAGCGATCACAGGGCAAATCAGCCCCAGCATTTT. Translation: CASDHRANQPQHF.

The chain employs TRBV19 and TRBJ2-5; possibly TRBD2 for D (6 bases). The V gene lost 5 bases and the J gene lost 5 bases, with 9 bases spanning the gap. The germline V gene encodes CDR1 LNHDA and CDR2 SQIVND (reference sequence). The CDR3 loop spans 12 amino acids. The CDR3 reads CASSVREETQYF. For the CDR3, the DNA is TGTGCCAGTAGTGTACGGGAGGAGACCCAGTACTTC. The entire variable domain, with the rest obtained from reference TRBV19 and TRBJ2-5, is as follows: DGGITQSPKYLFRKEGQNVTLSCEQNLNHDAMYWYRQDPGQGLRLIYYSQIVNDFQKGDIAEGYSVSREKKESFPLTVTSAQKNPTAFYLCASSVREETQYFGPGTRLLVL.

CDR3 nucleotide sequence: TGTGCCAGCAGCCTACGGACTAGCGAGACCATGGGTAATGAGCAGTTCTTC. It is translated as CASSLRTSETMGNEQFF. The chain is built from TRBV7-6 and TRBJ2-1, with 9 bases fitting TRBD2. CDR3 length: 17 residues. Trimming took 5 bases from V and 7 from J; bases not matched to a gene: 15. The germline V gene encodes CDR1 SGHVS and CDR2 FNYEAQ.

This chain links TRBV5-4 with TRBJ2-7; the D gene is possibly TRBD1 (5 bases). The CDR3 is 16 residues long. V lost 4 bases and J 2 bases, leaving 19 bases between the germline ends. Per germline, CDR1 SGHNT and CDR2 YYREEE (reference sequence). The CDR3 DNA follows: TGTGCCAGCAGCCCGGGCCAAGGACAAAGCCCCTACGAGCAGTACTTC. Protein product: CASSPGQGQSPYEQYF.

The chain combines TRBV11-3 with TRBJ2-1; the D gene could be TRBD1 or TRBD2 (5 bases each). V was cut by 2 bases and J by 6 bases, with 8 bases left in between. The length of the CDR3 is 13 residues. CDR1 is SGHNT and CDR2 is YENEEA in the germline V gene. CDR3: CASSLSGGNEQFF. The CDR3 DNA sequence: TGTGCCAGCAGCTTAAGTGGGGGCAATGAGCAGTTCTTC.

The rearrangement links TRBV20-1 to TRBJ2-7; the D is unclear. The CDR3 is 11 residues long. Germline lookup yields CDR1 DFQATT and CDR2 SNEGSKA (reference sequence). The V end was cut by 1 base, the J end by 7 bases, with 8 bases between. CDR3 DNA sequence: TGCAGTGCTAGAGCTCCCCTTGAGCAGTACTTC. It yields the protein CSARAPLEQYF.

The CDR3 sequence is CASSYSGGRDGEKLFF. CDR3 nucleotide sequence: TGTGCCAGCAGTTATTCGGGGGGGCGAGACGGTGAAAAACTGTTTTTT. The rearrangement joins TRBV6-5 to TRBJ1-4, with D perhaps TRBD1 (6 bases). CDR3 length equals 16 residues. Germline lookup yields CDR1 MNHEY and CDR2 SVGAGI. Trimming removed 3 bases from V and 7 bases from J, with 18 bases in between.

The J gene is TRBJ1-5, the V gene TRBV30; no definite D call. Trimming removed 0 bases from V and 5 bases from J, with 11 bases in between. Germline V gene data show CDR1 as GTSNPN and CDR2 as SVGIG (reference sequence). This CDR3 is 14 amino acids long. In nucleotides, the CDR3 is TGTGCCTGGAGTGTACTTGTCTCAGATCAGCCCCAGCATTTT. It yields the protein CAWSVLVSDQPQHF.

V gene TRBV10-3 combines with J gene TRBJ2-1, with 9 nucleotides matching TRBD2. Germline V gene data show CDR1 as ENHRY and CDR2 as SYGVKD. The CDR3 consists of 15 residues. Germline trimming cut 6 bases from V and 7 bases from J; bases unmatched to any gene: 10. This CDR3 is CAIRGLAGTVNEQFF. The CDR3 DNA reads as TGTGCCATCAGGGGGCTAGCGGGAACGGTGAATGAGCAGTTCTTC.

The genes are TRBV7-9 and TRBJ2-3; 11 nucleotides match TRBD2. This CDR3 has 14 amino acids. Germline CDR1 is SEHNR and CDR2 is FQNEAQ (reference sequence). V trimming: 5 bases; J trimming: 5 bases; junction bases outside the gene matches: 3. The CDR3 nucleotides read TGTGCCAGCAGCGTACTAGCGGGAGTAGATACGCAGTATTTT. Residues: CASSVLAGVDTQYF.

This clone showed up just a few times. The rearrangement links TRBV27 to TRBJ2-7, with D possibly TRBD1 on 6 matching bases. CDR3 size: 15 residues. The germline gives CDR1 MNHEY, CDR2 SMNVEV (reference sequence). Trimming shortened V by 2 bases and J by 1 base, and 12 bases separated the two germline ends. The CDR3: CASSLQGPGSYEQYF. The DNA for the CDR3 is TGTGCCAGCAGTTTACAGGGGCCGGGTTCCTACGAGCAGTACTTC.

The V and J genes are TRBV28 and TRBJ1-4; 8 bases fit TRBD1. The V segment lost 5 bases and the J segment 8 bases; nucleotides outside the gene matches: 7. Germline values: CDR1 MDHEN, CDR2 SYDVKM. The CDR3 has 14 amino acids. The CDR3 loop is CASSRTGLPEKLFF. The CDR3 DNA follows: TGTGCCAGCAGTCGGACAGGGTTACCCGAAAAACTGTTTTTT.

The V and J genes are TRBV18 and TRBJ2-5; TRBD2 aligns across 12 bases. V dropped 1 base and J dropped 5; count of bases not matched to a gene: 2. The CDR3 is 15 residues long. Germline CDR1 KGHSH, CDR2 LQKENI. The CDR3 DNA reads as TGTGCCAGCTCACCACGAACTAGCGGGAGGGAGACCCAGTACTTC. It is translated as CASSPRTSGRETQYF.

The chain recombines TRBV6-1 with TRBJ1-3; D is possibly TRBD1 (6 bases). CDR3 length: 14 amino acids. V was shortened by 6 bases and J by 2 bases, with 11 bases between the two germline ends. Germline V gene data show CDR1 as MNHNS and CDR2 as SASEGT. In DNA, the CDR3 is TGTGCCAGCAGGGACAGTTGGGCTGGAAACACCATATATTTT. This sequence encodes CASRDSWAGNTIYF.

In this sample, this clone turned up once. CDR3 sequence reads: CASSLGGLAGRNEQFF. CDR3 nucleotide sequence: TGTGCCAGCAGCTTGGGGGGACTAGCGGGACGCAATGAGCAGTTCTTC. This chain joins TRBV7-9 and TRBJ2-1; 13 bases are shared with TRBD2. CDR3 length equals 16 residues. The J segment lost 6 bases and the V segment lost 3 bases, leaving 5 bases of the junction unmatched. Germline V CDR1 and CDR2: SEHNR, FQNEAQ (reference sequence).

The chain joins TRBV5-1 to TRBJ2-1; 10 bases match TRBD2. From germline, CDR1 is SGHRS and CDR2 YFSETQ. Losses at the gene ends were 3 bases for V and 9 bases for J; bases not matched to a gene: 9. This CDR3 spans 15 amino acids. CDR3 protein: CASSSNQREGLEQFF. The DNA of the CDR3 is TGCGCCAGCAGCTCAAACCAGCGGGAGGGGCTTGAGCAGTTCTTC. The full variable domain, with the rest looked up from reference TRBV5-1 and TRBJ2-1, is KAGVTQTPRYLIKTRGQQVTLSCSPISGHRSVSWYQQTPGQGLQFLFEYFSETQRNKGNFPGRFSGRQFSNSRSEMNVSTLELGDSALYLCASSSNQREGLEQFFGPGTRLTVL.

The rearrangement uses TRBV6-5 and TRBJ2-2; D not resolved. Trimming removed 8 bases at V and 4 bases at J, with 14 bases between. The CDR3 contains 14 residues. In germline, CDR1 is MNHEY, CDR2 SVGAGI. CDR3 in DNA: TGTGCCAGCCGCATGACGGGTAGCACCGGGGAGCTGTTTTTT. It translates to CASRMTGSTGELFF.

The V gene is TRBV4-2, the J gene TRBJ2-3; 7 positions agree with TRBD2. Losses at the gene ends were 0 bases for V and 5 bases for J; bases not matched to a gene: 5. CDR1 LGHNA and CDR2 YNFKEQ come from the germline V gene. CDR3 length: 15 residues. DNA for the CDR3: TGTGCCAGCAGCCAAGATTCGGGGGGAAGAGATACGCAGTATTTT. As protein: CASSQDSGGRDTQYF.

The rearrangement uses TRBV28 and TRBJ1-4, with 9 bases lining up with TRBD1. The CDR3 totals 15 residues. With V trimmed by 3 bases and J by 3 bases, 2 bases remained unmatched. CDR1 and CDR2 (germline): MDHEN, SYDVKM. CDR3 residues: CASSLGDRANEKLFF. In DNA, the CDR3 is TGTGCCAGCAGTTTGGGGGACAGGGCTAATGAAAAACTGTTTTTT.

The chain couples TRBV6-1 to TRBJ2-3; D possibly corresponds to TRBD2 (6 bases). V lost 8 bases, J lost 4 bases, and 16 bases lay in between. Germline V CDR1 and CDR2: MNHNS, SASEGT. The CDR3 has 14 residues. CDR3 bases: TGTGCCAGCCTGACTAGAGTATTCCCAGATACGCAGTATTTT. This sequence encodes CASLTRVFPDTQYF.

J is TRBJ2-7 and V is TRBV10-3, with a weak D call TRBD2 (5 bases). The V and J ends lost 2 bases and 0 bases respectively, with 8 bases between them. This CDR3 is 14 amino acids long. CDR1 ENHRY and CDR2 SYGVKD come from the germline V gene. The chain's CDR3 is CAISELGSSYEQYF. The CDR3 DNA is TGTGCCATCAGTGAGCTGGGGAGCTCCTACGAGCAGTACTTC.

The chain has TRBV5-1 and TRBJ2-1, with a possible D match to TRBD2 (6 bases). CDR1 and CDR2 (germline): SGHRS, YFSETQ. The CDR3 runs to 17 residues. V was pared by 0 bases and J by 12 bases, with 25 bases between. The CDR3 nucleotides are TGCGCCAGCAGCTTGGCCCTCGACGGAGCGGGTCGGAGGGGGCAGTTCTTC. Translation gives CASSLALDGAGRRGQFF.

The J gene is TRBJ2-3, the V gene TRBV19; D perhaps matches TRBD2 (5 bases). The CDR3 sequence is 13 residues long. Germline values: CDR1 LNHDA, CDR2 SQIVND (reference sequence). V lost 2 bases and J 9 bases, leaving 12 bases between the germline ends. The CDR3 DNA reads as TGTGCCAGTAGTATAAGCCCCGAGGGAACGCAGTATTTT. Amino acid sequence: CASSISPEGTQYF.